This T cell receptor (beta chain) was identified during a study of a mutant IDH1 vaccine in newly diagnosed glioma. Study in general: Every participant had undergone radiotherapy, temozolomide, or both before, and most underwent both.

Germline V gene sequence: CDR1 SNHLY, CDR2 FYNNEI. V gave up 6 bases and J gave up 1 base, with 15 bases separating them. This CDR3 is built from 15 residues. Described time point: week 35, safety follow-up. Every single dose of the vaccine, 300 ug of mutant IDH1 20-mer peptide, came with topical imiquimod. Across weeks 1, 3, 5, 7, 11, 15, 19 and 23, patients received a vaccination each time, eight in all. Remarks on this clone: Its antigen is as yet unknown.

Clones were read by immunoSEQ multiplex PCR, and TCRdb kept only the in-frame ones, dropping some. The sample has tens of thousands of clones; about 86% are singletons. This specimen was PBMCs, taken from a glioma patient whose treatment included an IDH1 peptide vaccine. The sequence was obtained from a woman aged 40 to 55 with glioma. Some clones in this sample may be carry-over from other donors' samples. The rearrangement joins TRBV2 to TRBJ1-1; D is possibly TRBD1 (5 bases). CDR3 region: CASREQTVKNTEAFF. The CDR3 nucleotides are TGTGCCAGCAGGGAACAGACAGTGAAGAACACTGAAGCTTTCTTT.